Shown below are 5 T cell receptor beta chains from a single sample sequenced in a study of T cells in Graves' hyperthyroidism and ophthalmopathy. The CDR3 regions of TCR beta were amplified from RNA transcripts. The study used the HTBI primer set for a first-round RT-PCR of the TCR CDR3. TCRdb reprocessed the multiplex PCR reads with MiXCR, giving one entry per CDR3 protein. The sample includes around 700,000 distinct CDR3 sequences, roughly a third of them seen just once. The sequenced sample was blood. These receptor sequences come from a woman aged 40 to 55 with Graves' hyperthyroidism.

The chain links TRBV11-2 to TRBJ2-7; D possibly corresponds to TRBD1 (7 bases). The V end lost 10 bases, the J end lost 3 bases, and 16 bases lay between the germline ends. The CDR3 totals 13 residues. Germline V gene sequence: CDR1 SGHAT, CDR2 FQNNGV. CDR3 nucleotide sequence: TGTGCCACCCAGGGGGGACAGAACTACGAGCAGTACTTC. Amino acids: CATQGGQNYEQYF.

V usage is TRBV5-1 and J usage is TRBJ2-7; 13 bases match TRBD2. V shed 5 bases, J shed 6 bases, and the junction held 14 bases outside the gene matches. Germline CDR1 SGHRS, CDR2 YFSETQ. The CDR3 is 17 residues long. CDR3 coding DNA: TGCGCCAGCAGTTTTGCTTCCGGGACTAGCGGGAAATTCGAGCAGTACTTC. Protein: CASSFASGTSGKFEQYF.

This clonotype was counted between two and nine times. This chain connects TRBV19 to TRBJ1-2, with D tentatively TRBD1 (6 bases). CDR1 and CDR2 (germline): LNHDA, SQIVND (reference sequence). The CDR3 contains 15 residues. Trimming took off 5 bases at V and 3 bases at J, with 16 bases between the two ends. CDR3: CASSPTIGGDYGYTF. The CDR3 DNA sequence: TGTGCCAGTAGTCCCACTATAGGGGGTGACTATGGCTACACCTTC.

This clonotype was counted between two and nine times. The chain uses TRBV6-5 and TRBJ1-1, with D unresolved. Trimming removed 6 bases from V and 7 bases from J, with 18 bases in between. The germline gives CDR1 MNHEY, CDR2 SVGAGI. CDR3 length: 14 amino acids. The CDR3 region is CASSRVVGVHEAFF. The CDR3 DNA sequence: TGTGCCAGCAGCCGCGTTGTTGGGGTACATGAAGCTTTCTTT.

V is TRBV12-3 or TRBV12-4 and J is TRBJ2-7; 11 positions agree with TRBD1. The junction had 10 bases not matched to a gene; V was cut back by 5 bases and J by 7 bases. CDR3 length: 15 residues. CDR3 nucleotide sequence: TGTGCCAGCAGTGGCCGGGACAGGGGGGCGGAAGAGCAGTACTTC. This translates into CASSGRDRGAEEQYF.